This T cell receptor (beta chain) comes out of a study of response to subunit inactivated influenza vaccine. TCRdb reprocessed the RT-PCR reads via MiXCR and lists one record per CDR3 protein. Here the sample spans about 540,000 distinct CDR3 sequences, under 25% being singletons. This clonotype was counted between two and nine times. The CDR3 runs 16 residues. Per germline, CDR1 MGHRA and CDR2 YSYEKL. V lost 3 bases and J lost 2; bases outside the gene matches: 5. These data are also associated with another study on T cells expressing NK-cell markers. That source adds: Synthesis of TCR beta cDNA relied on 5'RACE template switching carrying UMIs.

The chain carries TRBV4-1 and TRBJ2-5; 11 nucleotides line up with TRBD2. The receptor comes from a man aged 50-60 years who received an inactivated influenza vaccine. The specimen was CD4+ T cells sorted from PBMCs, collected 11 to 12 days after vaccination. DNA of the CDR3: TGCGCCAGCAGCCAGACGGGACTAGCGGAACAAGAGACCCAGTACTTC. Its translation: CASSQTGLAEQETQYF.